This T cell receptor beta chain comes out of a study of cytomegalovirus exposure and HLA in healthy donors. Overall study results and limits: Researchers reported that a few CMV-associated chains were confirmed in vitro as CMV antigen-specific. Listed as cytomegalovirus-associated were 150 or so TCR beta chains.

Regarding this clone: The antigen remains unidentified.

Assay used: immunoSEQ multiplex PCR; TCRdb lists only in-frame clones, some missing. The sample lists more than 95,000 clones, over 90% seen once, with roughly 1.2% in the top ten. The V gene's germline CDR1 is WSHSY and CDR2 SAAADI. J lost 7 bases, V lost 2 bases, and 11 bases had no gene match. This CDR3 contains 16 residues. The sequenced sample consisted of PBMCs. The V and J genes are TRBV10-2 and TRBJ1-5, with TRBD1 matching 7 bases. This receptor was identified in a woman aged 18 to 35 in good health and CMV-seronegative. Here the CDR3 DNA reads TGCGCCAGCAGTGAGGTTGGCAGGGGGGAAGGACAGCCCCAGCATTTT. As protein: CASSEVGRGEGQPQHF.